This entry is about one TCR beta chain. The antigen is not known. This sample is drawn from a study of T cells after yellow fever vaccination. Whole-study results and caveats: Post-booster repertoires again held most primary-vaccination clones (approximately 96% CD4, 80% to 90% CD8).

It was through 5'RACE template switching that TCR cDNA was made, with a universal primer site and UMIs added. TCRdb redid the calling of the 5' RACE reads with MiXCR, one entry per CDR3 protein. The data hold 450,000 to 550,000 distinct CDR3 sequences, with around 21% observed a single time. Germline V gene lookup returns CDR1 MDHEN and CDR2 SYDVKM. The length of the CDR3 is 16 residues. V was pared by 6 bases and J by 4 bases, with 13 bases of the junction left unmatched. This material consisted of PBMCs, taken 15 days after the yellow fever booster vaccination. This receptor was identified in a young man who received the YFV17D yellow fever vaccine. The chain couples TRBV28 to TRBJ1-2; 8 nucleotides match TRBD1. CDR3 sequence reads: CASRNEPGQAFYGYTF. CDR3 nucleotides: TGTGCCAGCAGAAATGAACCGGGACAGGCGTTCTATGGCTACACCTTC.